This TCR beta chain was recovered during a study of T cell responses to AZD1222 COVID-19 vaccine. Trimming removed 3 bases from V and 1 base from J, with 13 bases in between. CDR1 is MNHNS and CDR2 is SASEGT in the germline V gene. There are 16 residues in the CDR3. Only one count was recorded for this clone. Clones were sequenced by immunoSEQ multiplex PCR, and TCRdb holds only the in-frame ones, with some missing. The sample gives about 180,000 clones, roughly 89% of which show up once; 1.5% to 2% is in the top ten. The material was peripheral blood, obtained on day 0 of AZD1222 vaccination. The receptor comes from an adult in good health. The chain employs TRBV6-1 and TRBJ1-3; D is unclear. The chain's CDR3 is CASSETIGSSGNTIYF. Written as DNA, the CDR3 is TGTGCCAGCAGTGAGACTATCGGAAGTTCTGGAAACACCATATATTTT.